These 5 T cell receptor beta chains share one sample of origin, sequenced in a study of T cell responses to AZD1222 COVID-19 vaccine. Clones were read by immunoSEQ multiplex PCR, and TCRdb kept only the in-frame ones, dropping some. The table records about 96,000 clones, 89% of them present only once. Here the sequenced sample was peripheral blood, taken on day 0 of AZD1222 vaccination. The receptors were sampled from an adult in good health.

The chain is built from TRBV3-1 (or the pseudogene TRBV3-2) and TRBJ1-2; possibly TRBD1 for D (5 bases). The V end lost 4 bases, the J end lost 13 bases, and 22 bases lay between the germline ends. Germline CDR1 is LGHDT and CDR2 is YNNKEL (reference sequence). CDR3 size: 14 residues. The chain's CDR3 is CASSPTGAPRGCTF. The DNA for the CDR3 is TGTGCCAGCAGCCCGACCGGGGCCCCTAGAGGTTGCACCTTC.

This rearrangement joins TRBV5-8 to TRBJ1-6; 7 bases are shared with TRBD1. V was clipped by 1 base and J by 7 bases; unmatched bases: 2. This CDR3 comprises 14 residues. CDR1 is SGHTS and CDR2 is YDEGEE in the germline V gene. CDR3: CASSLRDRNSPLHF. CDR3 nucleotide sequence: TGTGCCAGCAGCTTGAGGGACAGAAATTCACCCCTCCACTTT. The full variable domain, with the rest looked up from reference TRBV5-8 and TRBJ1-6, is EAGVTQSPTHLIKTRGQQATLRCSPISGHTSVYWYQQALGLGLQFLLWYDEGEERNRGNFPPRFSGRQFPNYSSELNVNALELEDSALYLCASSLRDRNSPLHFGNGTRLTVT.

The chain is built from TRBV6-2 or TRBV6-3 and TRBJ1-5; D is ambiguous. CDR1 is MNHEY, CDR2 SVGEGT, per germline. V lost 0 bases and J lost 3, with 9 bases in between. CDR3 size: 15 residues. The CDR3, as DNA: TGTGCCAGCAGTTACTCGGGTGCGGACAATCAGCCCCAGCATTTT. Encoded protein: CASSYSGADNQPQHF.

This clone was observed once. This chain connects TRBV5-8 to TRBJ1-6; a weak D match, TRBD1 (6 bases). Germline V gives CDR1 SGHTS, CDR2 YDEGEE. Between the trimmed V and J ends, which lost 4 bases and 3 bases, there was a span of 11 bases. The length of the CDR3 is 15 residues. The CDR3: CASSVRTDYNSPLHF. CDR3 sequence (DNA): TGTGCCAGCAGCGTAAGGACAGACTATAATTCACCCCTCCACTTT.

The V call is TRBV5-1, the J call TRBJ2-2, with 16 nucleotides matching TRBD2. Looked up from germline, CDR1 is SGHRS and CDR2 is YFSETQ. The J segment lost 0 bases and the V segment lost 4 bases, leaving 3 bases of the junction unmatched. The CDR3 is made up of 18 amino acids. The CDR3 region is CASSDGTSGGANTGELFF. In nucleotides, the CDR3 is TGCGCCAGCAGCGATGGGACTAGCGGGGGGGCGAACACCGGGGAGCTGTTTTTT.